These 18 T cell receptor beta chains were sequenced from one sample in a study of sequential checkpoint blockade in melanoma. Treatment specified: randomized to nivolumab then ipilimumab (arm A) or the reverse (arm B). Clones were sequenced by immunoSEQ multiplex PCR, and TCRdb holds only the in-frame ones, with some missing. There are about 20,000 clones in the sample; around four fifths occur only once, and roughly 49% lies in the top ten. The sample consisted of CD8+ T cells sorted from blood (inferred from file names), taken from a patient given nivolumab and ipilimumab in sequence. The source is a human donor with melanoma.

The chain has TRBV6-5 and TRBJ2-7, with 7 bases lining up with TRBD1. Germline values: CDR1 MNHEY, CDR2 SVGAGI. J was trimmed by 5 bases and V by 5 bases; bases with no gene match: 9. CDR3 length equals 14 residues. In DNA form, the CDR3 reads TGTGCCAGCAGTCCGAGGACAGGCTTACACGAGCAGTACTTC. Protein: CASSPRTGLHEQYF.

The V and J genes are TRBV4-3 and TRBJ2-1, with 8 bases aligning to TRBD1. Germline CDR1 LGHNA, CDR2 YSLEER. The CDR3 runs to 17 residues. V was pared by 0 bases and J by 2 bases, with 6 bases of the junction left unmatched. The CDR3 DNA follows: TGCGCCAGCAGCCAAGATAGCGAGACAGGGGCCTACAATGAGCAGTTCTTC. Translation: CASSQDSETGAYNEQFF.

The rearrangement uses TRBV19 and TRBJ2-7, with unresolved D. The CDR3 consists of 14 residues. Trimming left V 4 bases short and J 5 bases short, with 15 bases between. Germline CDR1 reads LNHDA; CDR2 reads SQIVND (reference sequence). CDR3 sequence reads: CASSSGSLEHEQYF. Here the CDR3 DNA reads TGTGCCAGTAGTAGCGGCTCTCTTGAACACGAGCAGTACTTC.

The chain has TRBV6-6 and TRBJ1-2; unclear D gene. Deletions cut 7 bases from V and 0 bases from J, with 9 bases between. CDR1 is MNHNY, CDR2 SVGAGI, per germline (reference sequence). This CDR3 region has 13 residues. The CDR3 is CASTVSANYGYTF. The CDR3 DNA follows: TGTGCCAGCACTGTTTCAGCTAACTATGGCTACACCTTC.

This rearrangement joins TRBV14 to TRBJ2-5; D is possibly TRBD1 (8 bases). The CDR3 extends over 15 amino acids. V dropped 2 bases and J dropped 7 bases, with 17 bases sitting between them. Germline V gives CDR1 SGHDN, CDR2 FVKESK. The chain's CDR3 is CASSQRTGRVRTQYF. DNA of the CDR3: TGTGCCAGCAGCCAAAGGACAGGGAGGGTACGGACCCAGTACTTC.

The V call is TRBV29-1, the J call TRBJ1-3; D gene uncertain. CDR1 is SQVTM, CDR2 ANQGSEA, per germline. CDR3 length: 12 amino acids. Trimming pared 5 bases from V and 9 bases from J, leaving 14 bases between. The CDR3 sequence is CSVREARGTIYF. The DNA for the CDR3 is TGCAGCGTTAGGGAAGCTCGGGGCACCATATATTTT. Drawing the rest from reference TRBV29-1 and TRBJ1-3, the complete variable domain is SAVISQKPSRDICQRGTSLTIQCQVDSQVTMMFWYRQQPGQSLTLIATANQGSEATYESGFVIDKFPISRPNLTFSTLTVSNMSPEDSSIYLCSVREARGTIYFGEGSWLTVV.

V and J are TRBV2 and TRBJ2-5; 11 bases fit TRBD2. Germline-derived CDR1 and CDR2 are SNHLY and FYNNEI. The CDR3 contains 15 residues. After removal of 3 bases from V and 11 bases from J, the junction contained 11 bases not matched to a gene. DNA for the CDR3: TGTGCCAGCAGTGATTTCGGTAGCGGGGGGGCCAGGCAGTACTTC. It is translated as CASSDFGSGGARQYF.

The CDR3, as DNA: TGTGCCAGCAGTCTGAGCCCCCCGGGAAGACTAATTCAGTACTTC. Residues: CASSLSPPGRLIQYF. This sequence joins TRBV2 and TRBJ2-4; D is possibly TRBD2 (5 bases). The CDR3 has 15 residues. Germline V gene sequence: CDR1 SNHLY, CDR2 FYNNEI. Trimming pared 5 bases from V and 10 bases from J, leaving 21 bases between.

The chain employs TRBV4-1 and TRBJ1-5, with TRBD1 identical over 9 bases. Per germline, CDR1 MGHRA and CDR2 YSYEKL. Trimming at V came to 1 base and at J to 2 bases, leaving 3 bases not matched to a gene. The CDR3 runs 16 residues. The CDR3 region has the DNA TGCGCCAGCAGCCAAGGTTGGGACAGGGGCAATCAGCCCCAGCATTTT. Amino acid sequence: CASSQGWDRGNQPQHF.

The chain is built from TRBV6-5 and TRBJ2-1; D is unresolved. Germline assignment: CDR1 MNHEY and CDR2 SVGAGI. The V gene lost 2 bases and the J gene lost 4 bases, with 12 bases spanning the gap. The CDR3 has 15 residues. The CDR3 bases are TGTGCCAGCAGTTACGAGAGAACCAATTACAATGAGCAGTTCTTC. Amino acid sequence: CASSYERTNYNEQFF.

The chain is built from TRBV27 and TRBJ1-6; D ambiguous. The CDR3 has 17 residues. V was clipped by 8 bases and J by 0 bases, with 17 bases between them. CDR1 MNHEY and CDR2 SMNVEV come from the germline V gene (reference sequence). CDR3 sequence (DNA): TGTGCCAGCCGCTTACTAGAGGGAAGCTCCTATAATTCACCCCTCCACTTT. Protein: CASRLLEGSSYNSPLHF.

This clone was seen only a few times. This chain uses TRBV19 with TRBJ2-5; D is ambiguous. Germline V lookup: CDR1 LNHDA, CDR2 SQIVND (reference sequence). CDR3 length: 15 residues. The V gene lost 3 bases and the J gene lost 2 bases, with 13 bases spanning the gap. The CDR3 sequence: CASSIAPYSQETQYF. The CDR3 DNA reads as TGTGCCAGTAGTATCGCCCCCTATTCTCAAGAGACCCAGTACTTC. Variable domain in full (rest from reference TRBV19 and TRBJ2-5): DGGITQSPKYLFRKEGQNVTLSCEQNLNHDAMYWYRQDPGQGLRLIYYSQIVNDFQKGDIAEGYSVSREKKESFPLTVTSAQKNPTAFYLCASSIAPYSQETQYFGPGTRLLVL.

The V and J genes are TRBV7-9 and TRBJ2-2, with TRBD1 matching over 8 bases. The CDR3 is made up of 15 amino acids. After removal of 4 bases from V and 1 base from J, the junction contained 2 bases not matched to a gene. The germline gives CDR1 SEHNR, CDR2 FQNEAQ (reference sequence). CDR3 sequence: CASSSGTGNTGELFF. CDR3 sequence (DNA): TGTGCCAGCAGCTCCGGGACAGGGAACACCGGGGAGCTGTTTTTT.

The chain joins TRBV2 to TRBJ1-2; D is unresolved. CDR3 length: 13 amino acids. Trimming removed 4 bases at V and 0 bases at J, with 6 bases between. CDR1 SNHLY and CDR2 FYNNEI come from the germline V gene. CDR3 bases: TGTGCCAGCAGTGGCAGATCTAACTATGGCTACACCTTC. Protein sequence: CASSGRSNYGYTF.

CDR3 amino acids: CSVEVQGDYEQYF. CDR3 coding DNA: TGCAGCGTTGAAGTACAGGGGGACTACGAGCAGTACTTC. The rearrangement joins TRBV29-1 to TRBJ2-7; the match to TRBD1 covers 8 bases. Germline CDR1 reads SQVTM; CDR2 reads ANQGSEA. This CDR3 has 13 amino acids. V gave up 1 base and J gave up 3 bases; unmatched junction bases: 2.

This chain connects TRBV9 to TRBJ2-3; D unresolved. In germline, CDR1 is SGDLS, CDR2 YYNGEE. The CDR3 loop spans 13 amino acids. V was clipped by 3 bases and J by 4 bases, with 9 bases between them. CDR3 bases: TGTGCCAGCAGCGCCCTTCTAGCAGATACGCAGTATTTT. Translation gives CASSALLADTQYF.

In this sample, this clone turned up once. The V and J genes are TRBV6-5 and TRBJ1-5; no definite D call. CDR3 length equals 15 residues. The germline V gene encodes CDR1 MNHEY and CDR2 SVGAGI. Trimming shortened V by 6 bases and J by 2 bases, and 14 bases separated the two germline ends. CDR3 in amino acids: CASRKFDNRNQPQHF. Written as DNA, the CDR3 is TGTGCCAGCAGGAAATTCGACAATCGCAATCAGCCCCAGCATTTT.

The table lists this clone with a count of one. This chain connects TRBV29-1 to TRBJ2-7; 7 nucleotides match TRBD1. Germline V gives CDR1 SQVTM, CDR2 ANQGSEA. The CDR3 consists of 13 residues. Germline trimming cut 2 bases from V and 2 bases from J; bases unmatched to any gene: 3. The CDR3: CSVEQQGAYEQYF. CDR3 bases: TGCAGCGTTGAACAGCAGGGGGCCTACGAGCAGTACTTC.